This TCR beta chain was identified during a study of T-cell reconstitution after alpha-beta-depleted transplantation in children. The TCRbeta library incorporated unique molecular identifiers. TCRdb reprocessed the PCR reads with MiXCR, giving one entry per CDR3 protein. The repertoire includes 300,000 to 400,000 distinct CDR3 sequences, under 20% of them detected once, and around 38% sits in the top ten. General study findings and limits: Two months or so post-transplant, alpha-beta T cells reportedly derived from several hundred expanded graft clones. T cells produced anew were the main source of T-cell counts and diversity one year after transplant. After transplant, high TCRbeta diversity at day 60 in some patients arose from surviving recipient T cells and thymic progenitors.

V gave up 5 bases and J gave up 0 bases, with 8 bases separating them. The CDR3 sequence is 13 residues long. The germline gives CDR1 MNHEY, CDR2 SVGEGT. As for this clonotype: The antigen is unknown.

The gene calls are TRBV6-2 or TRBV6-3 and TRBJ2-7; D might be TRBD2 (6 bases). The source material was PBMCs, mostly from graft donor cells, sampled 360 days after TCRalphabeta/CD19-depleted stem cell transplant. This clonotype was obtained from a male patient aged 2-15 years who had a stem cell transplant for acute lymphoblastic leukemia, so the T cells may come from the graft donor. The CDR3 loop reads CASSRGISYEQYF. CDR3 sequence (DNA): TGTGCCAGCAGTCGGGGGATCTCCTACGAGCAGTACTTC.